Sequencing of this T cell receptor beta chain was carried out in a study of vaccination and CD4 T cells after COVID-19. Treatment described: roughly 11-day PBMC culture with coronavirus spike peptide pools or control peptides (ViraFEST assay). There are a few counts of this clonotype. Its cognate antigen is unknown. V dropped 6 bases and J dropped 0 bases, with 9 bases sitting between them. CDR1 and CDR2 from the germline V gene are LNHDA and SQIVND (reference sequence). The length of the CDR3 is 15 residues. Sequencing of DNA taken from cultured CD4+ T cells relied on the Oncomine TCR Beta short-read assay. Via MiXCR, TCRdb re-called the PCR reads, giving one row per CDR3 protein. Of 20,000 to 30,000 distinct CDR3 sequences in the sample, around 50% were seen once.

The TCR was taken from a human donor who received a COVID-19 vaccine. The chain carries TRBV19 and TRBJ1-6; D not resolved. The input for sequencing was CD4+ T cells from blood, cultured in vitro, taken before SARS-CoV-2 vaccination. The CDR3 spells CASSTESSYNSPLHF. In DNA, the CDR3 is TGTGCCAGTAGCACCGAGAGCTCCTATAATTCACCCCTCCACTTT.